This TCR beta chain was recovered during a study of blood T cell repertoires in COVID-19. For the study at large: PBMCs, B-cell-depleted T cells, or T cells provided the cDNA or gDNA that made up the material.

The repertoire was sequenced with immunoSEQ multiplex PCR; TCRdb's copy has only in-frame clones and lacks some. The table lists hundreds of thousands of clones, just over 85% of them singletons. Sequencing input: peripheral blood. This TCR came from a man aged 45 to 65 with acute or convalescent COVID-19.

CDR3 residues: CASTRIGGEANYGYTF. As DNA, the CDR3 is TGTGCCAGTACCCGAATCGGAGGGGAAGCTAACTATGGCTACACCTTC. This sequence joins TRBV19 and TRBJ1-2; D is perhaps TRBD1 (5 bases). The V end lost 7 bases, the J end lost 0 bases, and 18 bases lay between the germline ends. Germline V gene data show CDR1 as LNHDA and CDR2 as SQIVND (reference sequence). The CDR3 loop spans 16 amino acids.